This TCR beta chain is drawn from a study of T cells in Graves' hyperthyroidism and ophthalmopathy. The V end was cut by 4 bases, the J end by 5 bases, with 14 bases between. The germline V gene has CDR1 SGHAT and CDR2 FQNNGV. The length of the CDR3 is 14 residues. TCR beta CDR3 region amplification was performed from RNA transcripts. A first-round RT-PCR of the TCR CDR3 used the HTBI primer set. TCRdb reprocessed the multiplex PCR reads with MiXCR, giving one entry per CDR3 protein. The sample lists 350,000 to 450,000 distinct CDR3 sequences, about a sixth occurring once. Many counts were recorded for this clonotype. Newly diagnosed hyperthyroidism, duration under 2 months, in patients aged 18 to 65. Blood was drawn at first hyperthyroidism diagnosis, before any ophthalmopathy symptoms.

This TCR derives from a young woman with Graves' hyperthyroidism that later progressed to Graves' ophthalmopathy. The sequenced material came from blood. The J gene is TRBJ2-5, the V gene TRBV11-2; D call uncertain. The CDR3 spells CASSYSTVAETQYF. The DNA for the CDR3 is TGTGCCAGCAGCTACTCCACCGTCGCTGAGACCCAGTACTTC.